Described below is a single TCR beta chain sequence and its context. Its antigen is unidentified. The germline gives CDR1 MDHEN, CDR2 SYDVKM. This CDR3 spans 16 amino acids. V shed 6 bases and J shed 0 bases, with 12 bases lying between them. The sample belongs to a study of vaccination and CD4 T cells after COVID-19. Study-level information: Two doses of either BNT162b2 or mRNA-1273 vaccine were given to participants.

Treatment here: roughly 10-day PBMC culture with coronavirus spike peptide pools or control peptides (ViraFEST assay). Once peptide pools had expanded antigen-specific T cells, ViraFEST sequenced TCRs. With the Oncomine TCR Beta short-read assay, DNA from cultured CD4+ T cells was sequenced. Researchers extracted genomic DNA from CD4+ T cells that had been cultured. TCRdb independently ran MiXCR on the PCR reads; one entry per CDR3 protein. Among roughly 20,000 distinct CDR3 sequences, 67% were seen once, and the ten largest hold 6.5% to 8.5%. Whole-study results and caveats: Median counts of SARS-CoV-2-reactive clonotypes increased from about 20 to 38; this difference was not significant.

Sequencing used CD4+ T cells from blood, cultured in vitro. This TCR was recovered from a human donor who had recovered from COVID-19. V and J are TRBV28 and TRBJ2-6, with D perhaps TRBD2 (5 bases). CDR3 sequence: CASRLMGDSGANVLTF. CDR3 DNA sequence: TGTGCCAGCAGACTTATGGGAGACTCTGGGGCCAACGTCCTGACTTTC. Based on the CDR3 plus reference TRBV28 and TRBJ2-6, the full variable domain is DVKVTQSSRYLVKRTGEKVFLECVQDMDHENMFWYRQDPGLGLRLIYFSYDVKMKEKGDIPEGYSVSREKKERFSLILESASTNQTSMYLCASRLMGDSGANVLTFGAGSRLTVL.